A single count supports the clone carrying this T cell receptor beta chain. The data are from a study of cytomegalovirus exposure and HLA in healthy donors. The PCR employed 60 Vbeta primers together with 13 Jbeta primers. This table comes from immunoSEQ multiplex PCR, and its TCRdb copy is limited to in-frame clones, with some not included. The sample carries approximately 190,000 clones, 77% recorded once. The V gene lost 4 bases and the J gene lost 1 base, with 7 bases spanning the gap. The V gene's germline CDR1 is SNHLY and CDR2 FYNNEI. The CDR3 is 13 residues long. Input material: PBMCs. The sequence came from a woman aged 25 to 39 in good health and CMV-seropositive. The chain has TRBV2 and TRBJ1-1; D may be TRBD1 (5 bases). CDR3 sequence (DNA): TGTGCCAGCAGTGGACAGAAGAACACTGAAGCTTTCTTT. Protein product: CASSGQKNTEAFF.